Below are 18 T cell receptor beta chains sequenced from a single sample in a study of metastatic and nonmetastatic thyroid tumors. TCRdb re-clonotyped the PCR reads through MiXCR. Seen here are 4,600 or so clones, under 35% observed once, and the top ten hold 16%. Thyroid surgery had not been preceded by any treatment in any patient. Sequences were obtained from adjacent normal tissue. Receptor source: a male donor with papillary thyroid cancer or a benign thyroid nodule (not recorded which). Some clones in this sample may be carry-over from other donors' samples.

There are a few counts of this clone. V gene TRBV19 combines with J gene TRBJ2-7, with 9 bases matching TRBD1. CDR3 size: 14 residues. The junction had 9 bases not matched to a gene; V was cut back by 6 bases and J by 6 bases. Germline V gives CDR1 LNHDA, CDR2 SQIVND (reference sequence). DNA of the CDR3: TGTGCCAGTAGGCCGGGACAGGGAATAGGCGAGCAGTACTTC. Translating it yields CASRPGQGIGEQYF.

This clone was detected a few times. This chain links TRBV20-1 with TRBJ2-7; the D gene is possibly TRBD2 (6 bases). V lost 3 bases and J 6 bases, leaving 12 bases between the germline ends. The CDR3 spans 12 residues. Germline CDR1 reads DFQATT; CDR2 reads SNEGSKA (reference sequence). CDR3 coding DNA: TGCAGTGCTAGCGGGAGTAGGTTCGAGCAGTACTTC. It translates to CSASGSRFEQYF.

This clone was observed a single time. The CDR3 DNA follows: TGTGCCAGCAGCTCGACGAGCGAAGGCGCCGGGGAGCTGTTTTTT. It encodes CASSSTSEGAGELFF. The V and J genes are TRBV7-3 and TRBJ2-2; D remains ambiguous. CDR3 size: 15 residues. Germline loops: CDR1 SGHTA, CDR2 FQGTGA. Trimming left V 4 bases short and J 6 bases short, with 15 bases between.

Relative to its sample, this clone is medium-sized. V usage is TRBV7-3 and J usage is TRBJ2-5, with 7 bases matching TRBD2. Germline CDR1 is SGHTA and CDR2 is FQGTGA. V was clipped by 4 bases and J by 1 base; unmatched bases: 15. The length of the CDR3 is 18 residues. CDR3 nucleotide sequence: TGTGCCAGCAGCTGGGGGGGTTTCAGACGGGGGGTCCAAGAGACCCAGTACTTC. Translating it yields CASSWGGFRRGVQETQYF.

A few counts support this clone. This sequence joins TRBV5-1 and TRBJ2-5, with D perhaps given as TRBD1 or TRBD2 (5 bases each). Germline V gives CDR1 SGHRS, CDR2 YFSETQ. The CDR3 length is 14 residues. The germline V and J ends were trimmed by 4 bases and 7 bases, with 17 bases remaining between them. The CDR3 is CASSLGDLGWTQYF. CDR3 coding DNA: TGCGCCAGCAGCCTCGGGGACCTAGGGTGGACCCAGTACTTC.

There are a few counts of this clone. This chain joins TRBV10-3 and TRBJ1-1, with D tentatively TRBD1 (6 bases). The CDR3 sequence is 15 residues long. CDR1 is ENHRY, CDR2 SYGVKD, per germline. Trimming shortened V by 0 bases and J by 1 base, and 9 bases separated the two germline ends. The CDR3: CAISESQGQNTEAFF. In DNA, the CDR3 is TGTGCCATCAGTGAGTCACAGGGCCAGAACACTGAAGCTTTCTTT.

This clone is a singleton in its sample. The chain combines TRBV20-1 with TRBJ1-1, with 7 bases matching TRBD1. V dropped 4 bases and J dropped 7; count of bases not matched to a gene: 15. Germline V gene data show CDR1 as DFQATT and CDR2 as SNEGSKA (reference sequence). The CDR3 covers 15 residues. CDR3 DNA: TGCAGTGCTATCGACCGTCAACAGGGGAGGGGTGAAGCTTTCTTT. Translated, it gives CSAIDRQQGRGEAFF.

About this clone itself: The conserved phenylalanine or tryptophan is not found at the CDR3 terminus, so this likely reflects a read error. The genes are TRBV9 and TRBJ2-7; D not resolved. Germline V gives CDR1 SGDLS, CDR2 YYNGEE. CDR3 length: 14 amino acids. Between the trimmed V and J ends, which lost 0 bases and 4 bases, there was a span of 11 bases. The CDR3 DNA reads TGTGCCAGCAGCGTAGCGTACGGCTCATACGAGCAGTACTTA. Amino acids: CASSVAYGSYEQYL.

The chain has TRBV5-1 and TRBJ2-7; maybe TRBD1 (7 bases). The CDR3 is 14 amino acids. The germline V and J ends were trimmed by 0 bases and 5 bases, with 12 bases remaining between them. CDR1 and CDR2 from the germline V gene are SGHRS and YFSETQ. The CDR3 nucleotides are TGCGCCAGCAGCTTGGTGAGCAGGGGGGACGAGCAGTACTTC. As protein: CASSLVSRGDEQYF.

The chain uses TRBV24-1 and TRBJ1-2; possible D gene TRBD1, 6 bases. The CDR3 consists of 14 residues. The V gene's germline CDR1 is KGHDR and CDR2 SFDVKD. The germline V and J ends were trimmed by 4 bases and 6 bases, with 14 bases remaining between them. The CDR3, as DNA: TGTGCCACCAGTGACCGCGGACAGATGGATGGCTACACCTTC. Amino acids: CATSDRGQMDGYTF.

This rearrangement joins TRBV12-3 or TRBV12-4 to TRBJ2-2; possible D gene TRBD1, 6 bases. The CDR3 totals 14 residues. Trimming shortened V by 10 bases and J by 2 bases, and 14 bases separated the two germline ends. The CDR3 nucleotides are TGTGCCATCACCTTAGGGGGAAACACCGGGGAGCTGTTTTTT. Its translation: CAITLGGNTGELFF.

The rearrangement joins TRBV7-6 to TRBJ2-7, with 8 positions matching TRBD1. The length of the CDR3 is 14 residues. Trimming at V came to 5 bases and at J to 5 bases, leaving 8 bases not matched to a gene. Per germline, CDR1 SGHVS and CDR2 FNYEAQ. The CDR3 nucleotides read TGTGCCAGCAGCGCCCAGGGGGCGCGCGACGAGCAGTACTTC. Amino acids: CASSAQGARDEQYF. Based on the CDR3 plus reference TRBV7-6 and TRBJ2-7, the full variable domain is GAGVSQSPRYKVTKRGQDVALRCDPISGHVSLYWYRQALGQGPEFLTYFNYEAQQDKSGLPNDRFSAERPEGSISTLTIQRTEQRDSAMYRCASSAQGARDEQYFGPGTRLTVT.

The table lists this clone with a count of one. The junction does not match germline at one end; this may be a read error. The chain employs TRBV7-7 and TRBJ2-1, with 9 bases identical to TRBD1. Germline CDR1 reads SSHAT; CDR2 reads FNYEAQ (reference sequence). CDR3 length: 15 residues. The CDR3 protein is CASSLDWTGANEQFF. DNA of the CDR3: TGTGCTAGCAGCTTGGATTGGACAGGGGCCAATGAGCAGTTCTTC.

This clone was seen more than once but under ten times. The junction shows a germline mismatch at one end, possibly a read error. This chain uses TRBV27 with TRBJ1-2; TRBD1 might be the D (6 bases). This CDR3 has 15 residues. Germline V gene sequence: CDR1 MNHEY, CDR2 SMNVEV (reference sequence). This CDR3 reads CASSLSPAGAYGYTF. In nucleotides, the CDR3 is TGTGCCAGCAGCTTATCTCCAGCAGGGGCGTATGGCTACACCTTC.

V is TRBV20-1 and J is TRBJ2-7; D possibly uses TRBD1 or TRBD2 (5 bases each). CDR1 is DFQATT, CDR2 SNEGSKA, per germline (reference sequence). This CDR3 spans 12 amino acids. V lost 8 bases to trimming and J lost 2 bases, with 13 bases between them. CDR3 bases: TGCAGTACGACAGTGGGACCCTACGAGCAGTACTTC. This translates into CSTTVGPYEQYF.

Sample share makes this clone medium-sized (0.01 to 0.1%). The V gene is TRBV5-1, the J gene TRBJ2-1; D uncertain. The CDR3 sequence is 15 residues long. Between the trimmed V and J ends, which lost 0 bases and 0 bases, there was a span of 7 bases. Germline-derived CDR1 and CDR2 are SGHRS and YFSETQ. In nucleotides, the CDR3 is TGCGCCAGCAGCTTGGACACCAGCTCCTACAATGAGCAGTTCTTC. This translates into CASSLDTSSYNEQFF.

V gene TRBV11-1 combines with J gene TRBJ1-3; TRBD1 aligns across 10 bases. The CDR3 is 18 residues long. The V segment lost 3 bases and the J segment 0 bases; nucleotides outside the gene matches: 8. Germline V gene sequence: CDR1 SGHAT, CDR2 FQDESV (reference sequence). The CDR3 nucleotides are TGTGCCAGCAGCTTGGAACCGGGACAGGGGAGCTCTGGAAACACCATATATTTT. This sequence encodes CASSLEPGQGSSGNTIYF.

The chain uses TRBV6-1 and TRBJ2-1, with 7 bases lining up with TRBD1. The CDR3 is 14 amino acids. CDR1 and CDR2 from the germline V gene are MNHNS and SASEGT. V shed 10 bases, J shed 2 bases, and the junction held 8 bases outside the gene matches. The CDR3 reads CATHPGQPYNEQFF. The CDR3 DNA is TGTGCCACCCATCCGGGACAGCCCTACAATGAGCAGTTCTTC.